This T cell receptor beta chain was found in a study of CD8 T cells in Susac syndrome. V was pared by 3 bases and J by 4 bases, with 6 bases of the junction left unmatched. The CDR3 sequence is 13 residues long. CDR1 is DFQATT and CDR2 is SNEGSKA in the germline V gene (reference sequence). Reverse transcription of 0.5 to 1 ug RNA was performed with random hexamers. TCRdb ran MiXCR on the immunoSEQ multiplex PCR reads and lists one entry per CDR3 protein. The sample lists 70,000 to 100,000 distinct CDR3 sequences, approximately 96% seen once, with approximately 0.41% in the top ten. The specimen was CD8+ T cells from PBMCs. The clonotype was recovered from a human donor with Susac syndrome. The gene calls are TRBV20-1 and TRBJ2-7, with TRBD2 matching 7 bases. CDR3 sequence: CSASLGRAYEQYF. The CDR3 DNA reads as TGCAGTGCTAGCCTGGGGAGGGCTTACGAGCAGTACTTC.